This T cell receptor beta chain was captured by sequencing in a study of early T cells in non-severe SARS-CoV-2 infection. Unique molecular identifiers (one per individual cDNA molecule) were attached. TCRdb independently ran MiXCR on the 5' RACE reads; one entry per CDR3 protein. This sample has about 60,000 distinct CDR3 sequences, with about 12% found just once. Study results and caveats: Clonotype matching in VDJdb favored anti-spike CD8 responses and did not capture private and CD4 specificities.

This clonotype came up many times. The antigen is unknown. Trimming stripped 3 bases from V and 4 bases from J, with 10 bases between. The CDR3 spans 14 residues. Germline V lookup: CDR1 SNHLY, CDR2 FYNNEI. The sequence derives from an adult who was a healthcare worker with PCR-confirmed SARS-CoV-2 infection or an uninfected control (not recorded which). Sequencing input: whole blood. V gene TRBV2 combines with J gene TRBJ1-5; D might be TRBD1 (6 bases). Written as DNA, the CDR3 is TGTGCCAGCAGTGACAGGACAGTAAATCAGCCCCAGCATTTT. Translating gives CASSDRTVNQPQHF.